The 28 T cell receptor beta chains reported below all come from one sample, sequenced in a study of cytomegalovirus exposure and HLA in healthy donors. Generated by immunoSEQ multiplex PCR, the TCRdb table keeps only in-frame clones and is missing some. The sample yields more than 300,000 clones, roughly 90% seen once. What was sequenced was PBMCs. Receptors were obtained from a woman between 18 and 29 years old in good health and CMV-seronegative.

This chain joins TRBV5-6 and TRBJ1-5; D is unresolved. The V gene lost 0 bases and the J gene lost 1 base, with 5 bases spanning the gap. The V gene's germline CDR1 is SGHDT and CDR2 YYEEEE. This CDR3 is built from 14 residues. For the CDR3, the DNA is TGTGCCAGCAGCTTGGTCGGGAGCAATCAGCCCCAGCATTTT. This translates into CASSLVGSNQPQHF.

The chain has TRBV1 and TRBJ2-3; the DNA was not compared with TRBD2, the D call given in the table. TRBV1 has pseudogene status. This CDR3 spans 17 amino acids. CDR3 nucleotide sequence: TGCACCAGCAGCCACGTAACGGATAGCGGGAGTTTGAGGGCGCAGTATTTT. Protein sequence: CTSSHVTDSGSLRAQYF.

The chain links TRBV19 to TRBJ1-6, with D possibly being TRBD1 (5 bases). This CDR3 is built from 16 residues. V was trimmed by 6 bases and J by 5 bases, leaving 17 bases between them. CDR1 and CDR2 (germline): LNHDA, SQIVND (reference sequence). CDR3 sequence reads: CASSRVSRQNNSPLHF. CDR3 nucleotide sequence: TGTGCCAGTAGCCGGGTTTCGAGACAGAATAATTCACCCCTCCACTTT.

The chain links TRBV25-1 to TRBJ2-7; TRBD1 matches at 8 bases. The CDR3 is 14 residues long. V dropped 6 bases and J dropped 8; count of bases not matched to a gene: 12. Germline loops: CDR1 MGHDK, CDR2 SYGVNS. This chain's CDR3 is CASRDTGQGTKQYF. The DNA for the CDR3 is TGTGCCAGCAGGGATACCGGACAGGGTACGAAGCAGTACTTC.

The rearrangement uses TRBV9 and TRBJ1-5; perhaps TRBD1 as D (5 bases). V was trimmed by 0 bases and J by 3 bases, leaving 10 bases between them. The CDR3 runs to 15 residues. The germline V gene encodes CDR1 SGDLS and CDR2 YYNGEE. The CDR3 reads CASSVAGQVNQPQHF. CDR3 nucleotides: TGTGCCAGCAGCGTAGCTGGACAAGTCAATCAGCCCCAGCATTTT.

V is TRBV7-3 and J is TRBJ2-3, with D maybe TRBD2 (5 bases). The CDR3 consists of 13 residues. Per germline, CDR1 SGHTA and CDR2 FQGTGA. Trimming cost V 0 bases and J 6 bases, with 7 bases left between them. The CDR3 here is CASSLTREDTQYF. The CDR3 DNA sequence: TGTGCCAGCAGCTTAACGAGGGAGGATACGCAGTATTTT. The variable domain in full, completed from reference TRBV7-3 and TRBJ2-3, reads GAGVSQTPSNKVTEKGKYVELRCDPISGHTALYWYRQSLGQGPEFLIYFQGTGAADDSGLPNDRFFAVRPEGSVSTLKIQRTERGDSAVYLCASSLTREDTQYFGPGTRLTVL.

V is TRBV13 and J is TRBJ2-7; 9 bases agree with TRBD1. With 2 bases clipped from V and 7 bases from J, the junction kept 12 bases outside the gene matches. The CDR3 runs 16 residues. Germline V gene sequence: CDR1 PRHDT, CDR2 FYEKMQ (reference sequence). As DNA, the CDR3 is TGTGCCAGCAGCTTATTGGGACAGGGTCTCGTAGTTGAGCAGTACTTC. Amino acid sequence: CASSLLGQGLVVEQYF.

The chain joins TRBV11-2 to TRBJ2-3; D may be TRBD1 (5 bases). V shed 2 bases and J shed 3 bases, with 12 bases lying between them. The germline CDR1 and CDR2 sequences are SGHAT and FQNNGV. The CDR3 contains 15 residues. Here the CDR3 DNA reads TGTGCCAGCAGCTTATGGGGCAGGGAAACAGATACGCAGTATTTT. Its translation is CASSLWGRETDTQYF. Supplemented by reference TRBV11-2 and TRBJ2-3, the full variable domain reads EAGVAQSPRYKIIEKRQSVAFWCNPISGHATLYWYQQILGQGPKLLIQFQNNGVVDDSQLPKDRFSAERLKGVDSTLKIQPAKLEDSAVYLCASSLWGRETDTQYFGPGTRLTVL.

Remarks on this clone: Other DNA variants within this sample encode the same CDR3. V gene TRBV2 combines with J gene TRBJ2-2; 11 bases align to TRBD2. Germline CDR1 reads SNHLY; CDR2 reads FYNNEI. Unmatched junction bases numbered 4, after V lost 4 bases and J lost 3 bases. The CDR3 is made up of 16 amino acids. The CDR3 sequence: CASSALAGGYTGELFF. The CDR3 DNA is TGTGCCAGCAGTGCTCTAGCGGGGGGATACACCGGGGAGCTGTTTTTT.

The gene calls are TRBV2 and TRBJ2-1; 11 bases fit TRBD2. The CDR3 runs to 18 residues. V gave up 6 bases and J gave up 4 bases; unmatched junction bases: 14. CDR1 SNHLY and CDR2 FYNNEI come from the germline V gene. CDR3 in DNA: TGTGCCAGCAGGGCGACTAGCGGGGACACACCTATATACAATGAGCAGTTCTTC. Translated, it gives CASRATSGDTPIYNEQFF. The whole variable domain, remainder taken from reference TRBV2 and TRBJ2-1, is EPEVTQTPSHQVTQMGQEVILRCVPISNHLYFYWYRQILGQKVEFLVSFYNNEISEKSEIFDDQFSVERPDGSNFTLKIRSTKLEDSAMYFCASRATSGDTPIYNEQFFGPGTRLTVL.

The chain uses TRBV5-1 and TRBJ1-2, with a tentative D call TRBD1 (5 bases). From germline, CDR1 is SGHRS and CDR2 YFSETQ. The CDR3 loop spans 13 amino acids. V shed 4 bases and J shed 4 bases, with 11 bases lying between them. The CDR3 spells CASSGGGSYGYTF. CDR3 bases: TGCGCCAGCAGCGGGGGAGGCTCCTATGGCTACACCTTC.

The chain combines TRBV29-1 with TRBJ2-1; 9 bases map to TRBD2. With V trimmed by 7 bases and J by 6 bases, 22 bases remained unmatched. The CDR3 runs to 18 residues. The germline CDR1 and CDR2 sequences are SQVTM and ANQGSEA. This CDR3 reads CSAYKIIRTTSGINEQFF. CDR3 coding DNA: TGCAGCGCCTACAAAATAATTCGTACGACTAGCGGCATCAATGAGCAGTTCTTC.

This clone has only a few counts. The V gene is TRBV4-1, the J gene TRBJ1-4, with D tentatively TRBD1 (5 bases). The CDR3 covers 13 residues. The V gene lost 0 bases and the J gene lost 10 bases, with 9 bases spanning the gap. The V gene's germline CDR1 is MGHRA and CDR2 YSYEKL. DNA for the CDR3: TGCGCCAGCAGCCAAGACTTAAGGGGAAAACTGTTTTTT. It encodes CASSQDLRGKLFF.

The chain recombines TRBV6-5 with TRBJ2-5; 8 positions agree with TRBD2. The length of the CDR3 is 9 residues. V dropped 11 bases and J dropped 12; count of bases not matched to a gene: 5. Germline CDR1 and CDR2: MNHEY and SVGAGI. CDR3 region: CAGTSGEYF. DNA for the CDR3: TGTGCCGGCACTAGCGGAGAGTACTTC.

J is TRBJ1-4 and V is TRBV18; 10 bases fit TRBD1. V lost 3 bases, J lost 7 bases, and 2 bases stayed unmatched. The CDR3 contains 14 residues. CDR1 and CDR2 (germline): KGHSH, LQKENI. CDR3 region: CASSPDRGGEKLFF. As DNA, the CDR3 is TGTGCCAGCTCACCGGACAGGGGGGGTGAAAAACTGTTTTTT.

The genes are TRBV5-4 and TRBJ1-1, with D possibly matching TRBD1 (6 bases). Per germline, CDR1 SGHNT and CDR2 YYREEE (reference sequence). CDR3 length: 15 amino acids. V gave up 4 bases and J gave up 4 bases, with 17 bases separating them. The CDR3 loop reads CASSRDTGVSTEAFF. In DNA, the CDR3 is TGTGCCAGCAGCCGGGACACCGGAGTGAGCACTGAAGCTTTCTTT.

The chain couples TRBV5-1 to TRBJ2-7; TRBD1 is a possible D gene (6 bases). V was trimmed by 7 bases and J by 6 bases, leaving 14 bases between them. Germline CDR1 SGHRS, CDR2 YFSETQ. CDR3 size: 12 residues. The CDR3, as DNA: TGCGCCAGCCGGGACAAGGTCCGCGAGCAGTACTTC. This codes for CASRDKVREQYF.

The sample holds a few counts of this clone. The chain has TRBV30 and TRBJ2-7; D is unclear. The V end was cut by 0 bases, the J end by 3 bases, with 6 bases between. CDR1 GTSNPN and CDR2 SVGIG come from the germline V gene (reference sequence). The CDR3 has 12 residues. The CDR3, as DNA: TGTGCCTGGAGTGTCAGGCTCTACGAGCAGTACTTC. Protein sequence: CAWSVRLYEQYF.

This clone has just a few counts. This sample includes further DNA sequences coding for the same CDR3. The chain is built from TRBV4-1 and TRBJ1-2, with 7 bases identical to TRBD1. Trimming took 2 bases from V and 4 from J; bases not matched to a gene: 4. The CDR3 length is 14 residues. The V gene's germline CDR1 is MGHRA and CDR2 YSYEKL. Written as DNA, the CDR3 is TGCGCCAGCAGCCAACCGGGACAGAGCTATGGCTACACCTTC. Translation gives CASSQPGQSYGYTF.

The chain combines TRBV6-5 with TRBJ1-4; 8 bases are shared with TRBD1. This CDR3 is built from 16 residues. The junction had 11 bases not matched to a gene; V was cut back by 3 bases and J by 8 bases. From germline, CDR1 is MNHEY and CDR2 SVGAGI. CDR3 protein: CASSYSFRTGREKLFF. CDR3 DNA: TGTGCCAGCAGTTATTCGTTCAGGACAGGGAGAGAAAAACTGTTTTTT.

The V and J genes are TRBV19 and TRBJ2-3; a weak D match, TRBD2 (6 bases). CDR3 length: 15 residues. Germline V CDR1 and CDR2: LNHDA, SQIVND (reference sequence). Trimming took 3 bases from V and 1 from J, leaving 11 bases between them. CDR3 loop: CASSIVLARTDTQYF. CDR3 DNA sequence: TGTGCCAGTAGTATCGTACTAGCCCGCACAGATACGCAGTATTTT.

Written as DNA, the CDR3 is TGTGCCAGCAGCTTATTAGTTGAAGCTTTCTTT. This gives the protein CASSLLVEAFF. V usage is TRBV7-6 and J usage is TRBJ1-1; D is unresolved. The CDR3 loop spans 11 amino acids. Trimming removed 2 bases from V and 7 bases from J, with 5 bases in between. Germline CDR1 SGHVS, CDR2 FNYEAQ.

CDR3 sequence reads: CASSSRGRPASGGSHEQYF. The CDR3 DNA is TGTGCCAGCAGCTCCCGAGGCCGTCCCGCCAGCGGGGGGTCTCACGAGCAGTACTTC. The chain joins TRBV7-8 to TRBJ2-7, with 9 bases aligning to TRBD2. The CDR3 has 19 amino acids. Germline V gene data show CDR1 as SGHVS and CDR2 as FQNEAQ. With V trimmed by 4 bases and J by 5 bases, 21 bases remained unmatched. The variable domain in full, completed from reference TRBV7-8 and TRBJ2-7, reads GAGVSQSPRYKVAKRGQDVALRCDPISGHVSLFWYQQALGQGPEFLTYFQNEAQLDKSGLPSDRFFAERPEGSVSTLKIQRTQQEDSAVYLCASSSRGRPASGGSHEQYFGPGTRLTVT.

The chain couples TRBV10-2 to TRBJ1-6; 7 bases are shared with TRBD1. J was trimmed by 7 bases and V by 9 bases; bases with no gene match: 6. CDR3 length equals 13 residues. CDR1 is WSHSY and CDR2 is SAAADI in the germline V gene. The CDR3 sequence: CASRTGGNSPLHF. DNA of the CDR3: TGCGCCAGTCGGACAGGCGGAAATTCACCCCTCCACTTT.

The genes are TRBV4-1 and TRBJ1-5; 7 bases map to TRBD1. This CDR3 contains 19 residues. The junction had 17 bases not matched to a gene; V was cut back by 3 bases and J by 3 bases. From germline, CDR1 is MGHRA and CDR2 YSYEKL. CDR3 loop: CASSQRPPTGEPPNQPQHF. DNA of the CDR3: TGCGCCAGCAGCCAGAGACCTCCCACAGGGGAACCCCCCAATCAGCCCCAGCATTTT.

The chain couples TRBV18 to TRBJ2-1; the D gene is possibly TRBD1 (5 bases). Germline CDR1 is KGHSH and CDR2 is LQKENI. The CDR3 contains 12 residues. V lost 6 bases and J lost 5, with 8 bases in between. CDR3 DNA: TGTGCCAGCTCCAGGGTGGACAATGAGCAGTTCTTC. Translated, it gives CASSRVDNEQFF.

CDR3 in amino acids: CASSTIQKPYSGNTIYF. The DNA of the CDR3 is TGTGCCAGCAGCACTATCCAAAAACCCTACTCTGGAAACACCATATATTTT. This chain uses TRBV11-3 with TRBJ1-3; unclear D gene. Per germline, CDR1 SGHNT and CDR2 YENEEA. V was shortened by 5 bases and J by 0 bases, with 17 bases between the two germline ends. CDR3 length: 17 residues.

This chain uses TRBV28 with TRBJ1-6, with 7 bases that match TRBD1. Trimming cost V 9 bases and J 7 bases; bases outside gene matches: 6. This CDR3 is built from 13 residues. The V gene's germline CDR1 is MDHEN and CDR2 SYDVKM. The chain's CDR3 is CASLRGNNSPLHF. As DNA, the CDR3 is TGTGCCAGTCTCAGGGGGAACAATTCACCCCTCCACTTT.